This TCR beta chain was retrieved from a study of PD-1 blockade in classical Hodgkin lymphoma. Trimming removed 5 bases at V and 0 bases at J, with 8 bases between. The CDR3 consists of 13 residues. The germline V gene has CDR1 SEHNR and CDR2 FQNEAQ (reference sequence). On this clone itself: No antigen is known for it.

Sample time point: cycle 4 day 1 (C4D1), after 6 weeks of nivolumab. Every single patient, without exception, relapsed after autologous stem cell transplantation, and brentuximab vedotin exposure varied. From thawed PBMCs, CD8+ T cells were isolated by magnetic negative selection. Study-level findings and limits: With CD4+ cells, TCR diversity rose significantly by C4D1, but not with CD8+ cells. Repertoires differed for reasons still undefined, possibly disease activity or prior therapy.

Assay used: immunoSEQ multiplex PCR; TCRdb lists only in-frame clones, some missing. The profile shows under 9,000 clones, roughly four fifths of them singletons. The clonotype comes from a human donor with classical Hodgkin lymphoma. The rearrangement joins TRBV7-9 to TRBJ2-7; D is undetermined. Sequencing was performed on CD8+ T cells from blood, taken before the fourth cycle of nivolumab. The CDR3 nucleotides read TGTGCCAGCAGCCCCCCTCTCTCCTACGAGCAGTACTTC. This encodes CASSPPLSYEQYF.